One sample yielded the 23 T cell receptor beta chains listed below, sequenced in a study of cytomegalovirus exposure and HLA in healthy donors. PCR was performed using 60 Vbeta and 13 Jbeta primers. Assay: immunoSEQ multiplex PCR; the TCRdb copy retains only in-frame clones and omits some. The sample carries under 250,000 clones, 85% recorded once. Sequencing was performed on PBMCs. The receptors originated from a girl aged 2 to 9 in good health and CMV-seronegative.

V is TRBV13 and J is TRBJ2-7; D is possibly TRBD1 (5 bases). V was clipped by 0 bases and J by 5 bases, with 11 bases between them. The CDR3 contains 14 residues. Germline assignment: CDR1 PRHDT and CDR2 FYEKMQ (reference sequence). CDR3 sequence reads: CASSLGPGIHEQYF. DNA for the CDR3: TGTGCCAGCAGCTTAGGCCCAGGGATCCACGAGCAGTACTTC.

The rearrangement links TRBV14 to TRBJ2-7; TRBD1 aligns across 11 bases. The V segment lost 2 bases and the J segment 1 base; nucleotides outside the gene matches: 7. Germline CDR1 SGHDN, CDR2 FVKESK. The CDR3 loop spans 17 amino acids. The CDR3 spells CASSQPPGQGESYEQYF. The CDR3 nucleotides are TGTGCCAGCAGCCAACCTCCGGGACAGGGGGAGTCCTACGAGCAGTACTTC. Based on the CDR3 plus reference TRBV14 and TRBJ2-7, the full variable domain is EAGVTQFPSHSVIEKGQTVTLRCDPISGHDNLYWYRRVMGKEIKFLLHFVKESKQDESGMPNNRFLAERTGGTYSTLKVQPAELEDSGVYFCASSQPPGQGESYEQYFGPGTRLTVT.

The rearrangement links TRBV7-8 to TRBJ2-1; the match to TRBD1 covers 9 bases. V was pared by 5 bases and J by 7 bases, with 9 bases of the junction left unmatched. This CDR3 is built from 15 residues. Germline values: CDR1 SGHVS, CDR2 FQNEAQ. The CDR3 loop is CASSPTGTGWNEQFF. CDR3 coding DNA: TGTGCCAGCAGCCCGACCGGGACAGGGTGGAATGAGCAGTTCTTC.

The chain employs TRBV7-3 and TRBJ1-1; 7 bases map to TRBD1. CDR1 and CDR2 from the germline V gene are SGHTA and FQGTGA. V dropped 2 bases and J dropped 2; count of bases not matched to a gene: 5. CDR3 size: 15 residues. In DNA, the CDR3 is TGTGCCAGCAGCTTAGACAGGGTCGGAAACACTGAAGCTTTCTTT. It is translated as CASSLDRVGNTEAFF. The entire variable domain, with the rest obtained from reference TRBV7-3 and TRBJ1-1, is as follows: GAGVSQTPSNKVTEKGKYVELRCDPISGHTALYWYRQSLGQGPEFLIYFQGTGAADDSGLPNDRFFAVRPEGSVSTLKIQRTERGDSAVYLCASSLDRVGNTEAFFGQGTRLTVV.

This sequence joins TRBV4-1 and TRBJ2-2; 11 bases agree with TRBD1. The CDR3 covers 21 residues. The V segment lost 1 base and the J segment 3 bases; nucleotides outside the gene matches: 16. The V gene's germline CDR1 is MGHRA and CDR2 YSYEKL. CDR3 DNA: TGCGCCAGCAGCCAAGTTAGTTGGGACAGGGGGTCTGTTATGGACACCGGGGAGCTGTTTTTT. It codes for CASSQVSWDRGSVMDTGELFF.

The chain recombines TRBV7-2 with TRBJ2-7; perhaps TRBD1 as D (5 bases). The germline V gene encodes CDR1 SGHTA and CDR2 FQGNSA. This CDR3 comprises 17 residues. The V and J ends lost 1 base and 2 bases respectively, with 18 bases between them. CDR3 amino acids: CASSLGKGITLAYEQYF. CDR3 nucleotides: TGTGCCAGCAGCTTAGGGAAGGGGATTACTCTCGCCTACGAGCAGTACTTC.

This clone came up once. CDR3 loop: CASSLRDRGRTEAFF. CDR3 bases: TGCGCCAGCAGCTTGCGGGACAGGGGGCGAACTGAAGCTTTCTTT. This chain joins TRBV5-1 and TRBJ1-1; 12 nucleotides match TRBD1. The J segment lost 5 bases and the V segment lost 1 base, leaving 3 bases of the junction unmatched. This CDR3 spans 15 amino acids. CDR1 and CDR2 from the germline V gene are SGHRS and YFSETQ.

The rearrangement uses TRBV4-1 and TRBJ2-3, with 13 bases that match TRBD2. Germline V gene lookup returns CDR1 MGHRA and CDR2 YSYEKL. V trimming: 5 bases; J trimming: 5 bases; junction bases outside the gene matches: 7. The CDR3 spans 16 residues. For the CDR3, the DNA is TGCGCCAGCAGCTATGGACTAGCGGGAGTTGAAGATACGCAGTATTTT. Encoded protein: CASSYGLAGVEDTQYF.

This clone has just a few counts. The genes are TRBV2 and TRBJ2-5; tentative D call: TRBD1 (6 bases). V lost 7 bases, J lost 5 bases, and 11 bases lay in between. CDR1 and CDR2 from the germline V gene are SNHLY and FYNNEI. The CDR3 is 12 residues long. The CDR3 sequence is CASNGGLETQYF. CDR3 coding DNA: TGTGCCAGCAATGGGGGCCTGGAGACCCAGTACTTC.

This sequence joins TRBV28 and TRBJ2-2, with 7 positions matching TRBD1. V lost 4 bases and J lost 4; bases outside the gene matches: 12. The CDR3 loop spans 17 amino acids. Per germline, CDR1 MDHEN and CDR2 SYDVKM. CDR3 sequence reads: CASSSFPWDRSTGELFF. CDR3 nucleotide sequence: TGTGCCAGCAGTTCCTTTCCCTGGGACAGATCCACCGGGGAGCTGTTTTTT. The variable domain in full, completed from reference TRBV28 and TRBJ2-2, reads DVKVTQSSRYLVKRTGEKVFLECVQDMDHENMFWYRQDPGLGLRLIYFSYDVKMKEKGDIPEGYSVSREKKERFSLILESASTNQTSMYLCASSSFPWDRSTGELFFGEGSRLTVL.

The V gene is TRBV2, the J gene TRBJ1-5; 10 nucleotides align to TRBD1. CDR3 size: 17 residues. After removal of 3 bases from V and 3 bases from J, the junction contained 8 bases not matched to a gene. Germline V gene sequence: CDR1 SNHLY, CDR2 FYNNEI. CDR3 nucleotide sequence: TGTGCCAGCAGTGAGCGCCGGGACAGGGGCTTCAATCAGCCCCAGCATTTT. Translation gives CASSERRDRGFNQPQHF.

The DNA of the CDR3 is TGCGCCAGCAGTCCAACAGGGGATAACTATGGCTACACCTTC. This translates into CASSPTGDNYGYTF. The rearrangement uses TRBV5-1 and TRBJ1-2, with TRBD1 matching over 7 bases. Trimming removed 5 bases from V and 1 base from J; junction bases left unmatched: 5. Per the germline V gene, CDR1 is SGHRS and CDR2 is YFSETQ. The CDR3 totals 14 residues. The variable domain in full, completed from reference TRBV5-1 and TRBJ1-2, reads KAGVTQTPRYLIKTRGQQVTLSCSPISGHRSVSWYQQTPGQGLQFLFEYFSETQRNKGNFPGRFSGRQFSNSRSEMNVSTLELGDSALYLCASSPTGDNYGYTFGSGTRLTVV.

The rearrangement joins TRBV7-9 to TRBJ1-1; possible D gene TRBD1, 5 bases. Trimming took 1 base from V and 8 from J, leaving 23 bases between them. This CDR3 comprises 17 residues. Germline assignment: CDR1 SEHNR and CDR2 FQNEAQ (reference sequence). The CDR3 nucleotides read TGTGCCAGCAGCTTAGAAAGTGTACGCCCGGGGACTAGGGAAGCTTTCTTT. Amino acids: CASSLESVRPGTREAFF.

This clone has just a few counts. The CDR3 reads CASSPPTGDEQYF. In DNA form, the CDR3 reads TGTGCCAGCAGCCCGCCGACAGGGGACGAGCAGTACTTC. This rearrangement joins TRBV11-3 to TRBJ2-7; 8 bases match TRBD1. Germline V gives CDR1 SGHNT, CDR2 YENEEA. Trimming cost V 5 bases and J 5 bases; bases outside gene matches: 5. The CDR3 runs 13 residues.

This sequence joins TRBV7-2 and TRBJ1-1; D is undetermined. The V end was cut by 4 bases, the J end by 0 bases, with 12 bases between. The CDR3 covers 15 residues. Germline values: CDR1 SGHTA, CDR2 FQGNSA. The CDR3 nucleotides are TGTGCCAGCAGCTCCGAACTCCTAATGAACACTGAAGCTTTCTTT. Protein: CASSSELLMNTEAFF.

In regard to this clone: The sample contains more than one DNA sequence encoding this CDR3. The V gene is TRBV2, the J gene TRBJ1-6; D is perhaps TRBD1 (6 bases). This CDR3 region has 12 residues. Per the germline V gene, CDR1 is SNHLY and CDR2 is FYNNEI. Trimming took off 6 bases at V and 9 bases at J, with 9 bases between the two ends. The CDR3, as DNA: TGTGCCAGCAGGGCACAGGGTTCACCCCTCCACTTT. Its protein product is CASRAQGSPLHF.

The chain is built from TRBV30 and TRBJ2-1, with TRBD1 as a possible D gene (5 bases). CDR3 length: 14 residues. Trimming took 6 bases from V and 7 from J, leaving 19 bases between them. The germline CDR1 and CDR2 sequences are GTSNPN and SVGIG (reference sequence). CDR3 in amino acids: CACSPGLPGNEQFF. CDR3 in DNA: TGTGCCTGCTCACCGGGTCTTCCAGGGAATGAGCAGTTCTTC. Full variable domain (missing parts from reference TRBV30 and TRBJ2-1): SQTIHQWPATLVQPVGSPLSLECTVEGTSNPNLYWYRQAAGRGLQLLFYSVGIGQISSEVPQNLSASRPQDRQFILSSKKLLLSDSGFYLCACSPGLPGNEQFFGPGTRLTVL.

This clone showed up just once. The CDR3 is CSVEVLRGTQYF. CDR3 bases: TGCAGCGTTGAAGTCCTACGAGGTACGCAGTATTTT. The chain recombines TRBV29-1 with TRBJ2-3; no clear D gene. CDR3 length equals 12 residues. Germline V gene data show CDR1 as SQVTM and CDR2 as ANQGSEA. The V gene lost 1 base and the J gene lost 8 bases, with 10 bases spanning the gap.

This chain links TRBV29-1 with TRBJ2-3; a possible D gene is TRBD2 (5 bases). The germline gives CDR1 SQVTM, CDR2 ANQGSEA. There are 14 residues in the CDR3. The V and J ends lost 4 bases and 2 bases respectively, with 13 bases between them. CDR3 coding DNA: TGCAGCGTTGGTCGGGGTTCGTCCACAGATACGCAGTATTTT. It codes for CSVGRGSSTDTQYF.

J is TRBJ1-5 and V is TRBV5-6, with unresolved D. Trimming took off 0 bases at V and 4 bases at J, with 8 bases between the two ends. The CDR3 is made up of 14 amino acids. Germline V gene lookup returns CDR1 SGHDT and CDR2 YYEEEE. CDR3 DNA sequence: TGTGCCAGCAGCTTGGGGTCCGGGAATCAGCCCCAGCATTTT. Its protein is CASSLGSGNQPQHF.

This clone came up once. The chain carries TRBV5-4 and TRBJ2-3; TRBD2 matches at 7 bases. CDR1 SGHNT and CDR2 YYREEE come from the germline V gene (reference sequence). CDR3 size: 15 residues. The trim removed 4 bases at V and 1 base at J, leaving 6 bases unmatched. CDR3 in DNA: TGTGCCAGCAGCCCCCGGGGGGACCGCACAGATACGCAGTATTTT. Its translation is CASSPRGDRTDTQYF.

This chain connects TRBV11-2 to TRBJ1-1, with a weak D call TRBD1 (5 bases). There are 14 residues in the CDR3. Trimming pared 1 base from V and 7 bases from J, leaving 13 bases between. Germline assignment: CDR1 SGHAT and CDR2 FQNNGV. CDR3 in amino acids: CASSLVFRAGEAFF. In DNA form, the CDR3 reads TGTGCCAGCAGCTTAGTTTTCAGGGCCGGTGAAGCTTTCTTT.

The chain has TRBV29-1 and TRBJ2-3; D not certain. Germline CDR1 and CDR2: SQVTM and ANQGSEA. Trimming shortened V by 3 bases and J by 0 bases, and 10 bases separated the two germline ends. The CDR3 has 14 residues. This CDR3 reads CSVDARISTDTQYF. Here the CDR3 DNA reads TGCAGCGTTGATGCCAGGATTAGCACAGATACGCAGTATTTT.